Each of the 16 T cell receptor beta chains below was sequenced from the same sample in a study of T cell changes during pregnancy in multiple sclerosis. Profiling relied on immunoSEQ multiplex PCR, and the TCRdb table lists in-frame clones only, not all of them. Among tens of thousands of clones listed, roughly 90% were seen once. Sequenced material: CD8+ T cells from peripheral blood mononuclear cells, taken in the third trimester of pregnancy. The source is a female donor with multiple sclerosis, enrolled in a pregnancy study.

J is TRBJ2-5 and V is TRBV6-5, with 7 bases lining up with TRBD1. Germline trimming cut 0 bases from V and 3 bases from J; bases unmatched to any gene: 7. From germline, CDR1 is MNHEY and CDR2 SVGAGI. The CDR3 is 16 amino acids. The CDR3 sequence is CASSYSGDSKEETQYF. The CDR3 bases are TGTGCCAGCAGTTACTCAGGGGACAGCAAAGAAGAGACCCAGTACTTC.

The V and J genes are TRBV30 and TRBJ2-5, with a tentative D call TRBD2 (5 bases). The J call is doubtful: the DNA matches TRBJ2-7 better. From germline, CDR1 is GTSNPN and CDR2 SVGIG (reference sequence). This CDR3 has 14 amino acids. CDR3 in amino acids: CAWRAGVGVYEQYF. CDR3 DNA: TGTGCCTGGAGAGCCGGGGTGGGAGTGTACGAGCAGTACTTC.

Here the CDR3 DNA reads TGTGCCAGCAGCTTAATTTCGTATGAGGGCGGCGAGCAGTACTTC. As protein: CASSLISYEGGEQYF. The chain employs TRBV7-8 and TRBJ2-7; a possible D gene is TRBD2 (5 bases). V was trimmed by 2 bases and J by 6 bases, leaving 17 bases between them. Germline-derived CDR1 and CDR2 are SGHVS and FQNEAQ. There are 15 residues in the CDR3. Full variable domain (missing parts from reference TRBV7-8 and TRBJ2-7): GAGVSQSPRYKVAKRGQDVALRCDPISGHVSLFWYQQALGQGPEFLTYFQNEAQLDKSGLPSDRFFAERPEGSVSTLKIQRTQQEDSAVYLCASSLISYEGGEQYFGPGTRLTVT.

This clone was seen only once. The J gene is TRBJ2-3, the V gene TRBV4-3, with D tentatively TRBD2 (7 bases). There are 15 residues in the CDR3. Between the trimmed V and J ends, which lost 0 bases and 4 bases, there was a span of 11 bases. Germline assignment: CDR1 LGHNA and CDR2 YSLEER. This CDR3 reads CASSQDWGGSDTQYF. CDR3 bases: TGCGCCAGCAGCCAAGATTGGGGGGGCTCAGATACGCAGTATTTT.

This clone was seen a few times. CDR3 in DNA: TGTGCTAGTGGTTTAGAAGCGAACACTGAAGCTTTCTTT. This encodes CASGLEANTEAFF. The V and J genes are TRBV12-5 and TRBJ1-1; D uncertain. This CDR3 spans 13 amino acids. Per the germline V gene, CDR1 is LGHNT and CDR2 is FRNRAP. Trimming took off 3 bases at V and 1 base at J, with 6 bases between the two ends.

This chain links TRBV19 with TRBJ2-1, with 7 bases aligning to TRBD1. The CDR3 has 16 residues. CDR1 and CDR2 from the germline V gene are LNHDA and SQIVND (reference sequence). Trimming removed 4 bases from V and 0 bases from J; junction bases left unmatched: 6. The CDR3 spells CASSKSAGGSYNEQFF. The CDR3 region has the DNA TGTGCCAGTAGTAAGTCGGCAGGGGGCTCCTACAATGAGCAGTTCTTC.

The chain recombines TRBV7-2 with TRBJ1-5, with 9 bases lining up with TRBD1. CDR1 is SGHTA, CDR2 FQGNSA, per germline. The CDR3 is made up of 18 amino acids. The V gene end was trimmed by 11 bases and the J gene end by 0 bases; junction bases not matched to a gene: 17. The CDR3 loop reads CAGDRTGDQPYSNQPQHF. The DNA for the CDR3 is TGTGCCGGAGATCGGACAGGGGACCAACCCTATAGCAATCAGCCCCAGCATTTT.

The chain recombines TRBV30 with TRBJ1-1; 9 bases agree with TRBD1. V trimming: 0 bases; J trimming: 8 bases; junction bases outside the gene matches: 4. The CDR3 spans 13 residues. Germline loops: CDR1 GTSNPN, CDR2 SVGIG (reference sequence). The CDR3 nucleotides are TGTGCCTGGAGTGTAATGGGGACAGGGGAAGCTTTCTTT. This encodes CAWSVMGTGEAFF.

The chain is built from TRBV27 and TRBJ1-1; TRBD1 matches at 9 bases. The CDR3 has 15 residues. Germline V gene data show CDR1 as MNHEY and CDR2 as SMNVEV (reference sequence). V lost 3 bases to trimming and J lost 1 base; unmatched junction nucleotides: 3. The CDR3 bases are TGTGCCAGCAGTTTGGGGGGACAGGGGAACACTGAAGCTTTCTTT. This sequence encodes CASSLGGQGNTEAFF.

The J gene is TRBJ2-7, the V gene TRBV4-1, with a tentative D call TRBD1 (6 bases). The CDR3 runs 15 residues. The germline V gene encodes CDR1 MGHRA and CDR2 YSYEKL. Deletions cut 0 bases from V and 3 bases from J, with 12 bases between. The CDR3 coding sequence is TGCGCCAGCAGCCAAGAAGGGGGTCCCTACTACGAGCAGTACTTC. Translation: CASSQEGGPYYEQYF.

The chain links TRBV10-2 to TRBJ2-3; 8 bases align to TRBD2. Germline CDR1 WSHSY, CDR2 SAAADI. V gave up 4 bases and J gave up 3 bases; unmatched junction bases: 6. The CDR3 has 15 amino acids. The CDR3 loop reads CASSVPGGRTDTQYF. CDR3 in DNA: TGCGCCAGCAGTGTACCGGGGGGGCGAACAGATACGCAGTATTTT.

V is TRBV27 and J is TRBJ2-3; 12 nucleotides agree with TRBD2. J was trimmed by 1 base and V by 4 bases; bases with no gene match: 6. The CDR3 is 17 amino acids. Germline V gene lookup returns CDR1 MNHEY and CDR2 SMNVEV (reference sequence). The CDR3 spells CASSSLRTSGGTDTQYF. The CDR3 nucleotides are TGTGCCAGCAGTTCACTACGGACTAGCGGGGGCACAGATACGCAGTATTTT.

The V gene is TRBV19, the J gene TRBJ2-3, with TRBD2 identical over 8 bases. With V trimmed by 2 bases and J by 8 bases, 6 bases remained unmatched. Germline-derived CDR1 and CDR2 are LNHDA and SQIVND (reference sequence). The CDR3 is 14 residues long. For the CDR3, the DNA is TGTGCCAGTAGTATATTTCCCGGGGGGGCTACGCAGTATTTT. Its translation: CASSIFPGGATQYF. The full variable domain, with the rest looked up from reference TRBV19 and TRBJ2-3, is DGGITQSPKYLFRKEGQNVTLSCEQNLNHDAMYWYRQDPGQGLRLIYYSQIVNDFQKGDIAEGYSVSREKKESFPLTVTSAQKNPTAFYLCASSIFPGGATQYFGPGTRLTVL.

The rearrangement joins TRBV7-9 to TRBJ2-5; 9 bases agree with TRBD2. The CDR3 sequence is 16 residues long. The V and J ends lost 1 base and 2 bases, in that order; junction bases with no gene match: 5. Germline V CDR1 and CDR2: SEHNR, FQNEAQ (reference sequence). The CDR3 nucleotides read TGTGCCAGCAGCTTAGGACTAGCGGAGACGCAAGAGACCCAGTACTTC. Encoded protein: CASSLGLAETQETQYF.

The rearrangement uses TRBV7-6 and TRBJ1-4, with unresolved D. Germline loops: CDR1 SGHVS, CDR2 FNYEAQ. Trimming pared 1 base from V and 8 bases from J, leaving 14 bases between. The CDR3 extends over 15 amino acids. The CDR3 coding sequence is TGTGCCAGCAGCTTAGGAGGGTCCATAGGGGAAAAACTGTTTTTT. Its translation: CASSLGGSIGEKLFF.

This chain connects TRBV11-2 to TRBJ1-1, with D unresolved. The V gene lost 3 bases and the J gene lost 1 base, with 12 bases spanning the gap. Per the germline V gene, CDR1 is SGHAT and CDR2 is FQNNGV. The CDR3 contains 15 residues. The CDR3 reads CASSFGLGPNTEAFF. CDR3 coding DNA: TGTGCCAGCAGCTTTGGTCTCGGTCCGAACACTGAAGCTTTCTTT.